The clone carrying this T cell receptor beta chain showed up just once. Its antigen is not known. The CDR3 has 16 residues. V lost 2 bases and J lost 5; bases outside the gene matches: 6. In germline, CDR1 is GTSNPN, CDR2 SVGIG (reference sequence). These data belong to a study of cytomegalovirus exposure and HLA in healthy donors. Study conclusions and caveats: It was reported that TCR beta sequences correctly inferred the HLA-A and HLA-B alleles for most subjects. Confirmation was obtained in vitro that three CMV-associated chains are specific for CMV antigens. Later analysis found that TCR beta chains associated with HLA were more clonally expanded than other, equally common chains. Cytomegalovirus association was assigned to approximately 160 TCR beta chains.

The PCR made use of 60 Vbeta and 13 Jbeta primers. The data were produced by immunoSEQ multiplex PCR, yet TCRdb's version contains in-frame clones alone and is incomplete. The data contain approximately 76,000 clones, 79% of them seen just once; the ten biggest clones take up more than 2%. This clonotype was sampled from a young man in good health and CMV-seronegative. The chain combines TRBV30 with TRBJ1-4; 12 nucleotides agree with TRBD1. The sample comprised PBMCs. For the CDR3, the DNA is TGTGCCTGGAGTTTCCGGGACAGGGGGCCAAATGAAAAACTGTTTTTT. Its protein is CAWSFRDRGPNEKLFF. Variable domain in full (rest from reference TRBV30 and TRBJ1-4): SQTIHQWPATLVQPVGSPLSLECTVEGTSNPNLYWYRQAAGRGLQLLFYSVGIGQISSEVPQNLSASRPQDRQFILSSKKLLLSDSGFYLCAWSFRDRGPNEKLFFGSGTQLSVL.